Listed below are T cell receptor beta chains from one sample, sequenced in a study of Tregs in tolerant kidney transplant recipients. Sequenced by immunoSEQ multiplex PCR; TCRdb stores in-frame clones only, minus some. This table has about 1,400 clones, around 43% appearing once. Their specific antigens are unknown. The sample consisted of Tregs from blood grown in culture. The source is a human donor in good health. Both conserved end residues are part of each CDR3. The order of the fields is V gene, clone size, CDR3 protein. Expanded clones get a size class; other rows say once, few or many, or leave the size out.

V gene: TRBV5-8
clone size: few
CDR3 protein: CASSRSGTRSYEQYF

V gene: TRBV20-1
clone size: .
CDR3 protein: CSVPGEGSYTF

V gene: TRBV27
clone size: .
CDR3 protein: CASSRQSGFDEQYF

V gene: TRBV15
clone size: few
CDR3 protein: CATSRGGRGYNEQYF

V gene: TRBV10-3
clone size: .
CDR3 protein: CATRGRIGTNEKLFF

V gene: TRBV5-1
clone size: .
CDR3 protein: CASSLEGNYGYTF

V gene: TRBV6-5
clone size: .
CDR3 protein: CASTRGGGNEQFF

V gene: TRBV19
clone size: medium-sized
CDR3 protein: CASSREWGQPQHF

V gene: TRBV5-4
clone size: once
CDR3 protein: CASSLYGVGRYEAFF

V gene: TRBV5-3
clone size: few
CDR3 protein: CASSKGTGDGYTF

V gene: TRBV7-9
clone size: few
CDR3 protein: CASSLNSYEQYF

V gene: TRBV7-2
clone size: medium-sized
CDR3 protein: CASSYQTGLGTEAFF

V gene: TRBV11-1
clone size: .
CDR3 protein: CASSPGRGTDTQYF

V gene: TRBV6-1
clone size: .
CDR3 protein: CASSEEPRSYEQYF

V gene: TRBV5-4
clone size: large
CDR3 protein: CASSKGTGDGYTF

V gene: TRBV18
clone size: medium-sized
CDR3 protein: CASSRGLAGFNEQFF

V gene: TRBV10-3
clone size: .
CDR3 protein: CASSYSGIGAEKLFF

V gene: TRBV5-3
clone size: .
CDR3 protein: CASSFRQGLNTEAFF

V gene: TRBV7-3
clone size: .
CDR3 protein: CASSPQTTTDTQYF

V gene: TRBV19
clone size: few
CDR3 protein: CASTGTPGNTIYF

V gene: TRBV7-6
clone size: .
CDR3 protein: CASSYPGIYGYTF

V gene: TRBV7-3
clone size: few
CDR3 protein: CASSSGSILNYEQYF

V gene: TRBV10-3
clone size: large
CDR3 protein: CAISGRTSHGELFF

V gene: TRBV10-3
clone size: .
CDR3 protein: CASSRGFYGYTF

V gene: TRBV10-1
clone size: .
CDR3 protein: CASRAETQYF

V gene: TRBV6-1
clone size: .
CDR3 protein: CASSESEYYLKKTDTQYF

V gene: TRBV5-1
clone size: medium-sized
CDR3 protein: CASRRRGGGWSDTQYF

V gene: TRBV7-9
clone size: few
CDR3 protein: CASSLGVPLGAPEAFF

V gene: TRBV7-2
clone size: .
CDR3 protein: CASSLTRGLRYEQYF

V gene: TRBV7-9
clone size: .
CDR3 protein: CASSPRGYTDTQYF